The T cell receptor (beta chain) described here comes from a study of OX40 agonist ivuxolimab in advanced cancers. About the full investigation: Ivuxolimab, which targeted the costimulatory receptor OX40 (CD134), was an agonistic, fully human IgG2 monoclonal antibody. Intravenous ivuxolimab was administered to patients every 2 weeks at six dose levels: 0.01, 0.1, 0.3, 1.5, 3 and 10 mg/kg. Among the roughly 52 dose-escalation patients, about 20 had hepatocellular carcinoma, 15 melanoma, 9 renal cell carcinoma and 9 head and neck cancer. In the dose-escalation cohort, around four fifths of patients were male, and the mean age was 60 years with a range of roughly 20 to 80. Patients were allowed to have had prior anti-PD-1, anti-PD-L1 or anti-CTLA-4 therapy, and around 37% of the dose-escalation patients had previously received checkpoint inhibitors. Partial responses occurred in three dose-escalation patients: two with cutaneous melanoma and one with hepatocellular carcinoma. The point of sequencing TCRbeta in the periphery was to test whether ivuxolimab changed TCR sequence diversity and drove clonal T-cell expansion. The monotherapy dose-escalation portion (N = 52 patients) of the phase I ivuxolimab trial is reported in the paper. Points the paper makes about the study in general: After ivuxolimab, CD8+ T cells had more expanded clones than CD4+ T cells on average. In the 0.1-3.0 mg/kg groups, partial responders were among the patients with the lowest normalized peripheral clonal expansion, particularly in CD8+ T cells. Antigen specificity was not determined for the clonally expanded peripheral T cells. Low levels of normalized T-cell clonal expansion were also shown by some nonresponding patients. At doses of 0.1 to 3.0 mg/kg, clonal expansion of both CD4+ and CD8+ blood T cells was observed from baseline to week 6.

The trial excluded patients who had a history of autoimmune disease or who were on systemic immunosuppression. Peripheral blood for TCR sequencing was collected from all dose cohorts at baseline, on cycle 4 day 1, and on cycle 7 day 1. Samples came from an open-label, multicenter, first-in-human phase I dose-escalation trial of ivuxolimab. Adults with locally advanced or metastatic melanoma, renal cell carcinoma, hepatocellular carcinoma or head and neck squamous cell carcinoma were enrolled in the trial. Before TCR sequencing, CD4+ T cells and CD8+ T cells from peripheral blood were sorted into separate populations. From V the trimming removes 6 bases and from J it removes 3 bases, while the gene matches leave 8 bases of the junction unaccounted for. Per the germline V gene (reference sequence), LNHDA is the CDR1 and SQIVND is the CDR2. The CDR3 has 16 amino acids, counting the end cysteine and phenylalanine. Only the CDR3 DNA stays, 48 bases, in frame from base 1.

Concerning this clone itself: Its antigen specificity is not known. The input lacks base qualities; no much larger clone sits a single base away.

Genomic DNA was extracted from sorted cells for sequencing of the TCRbeta CDR3 region. The immunoSEQ Assay was used for sequencing of TCRbeta CDR3 regions. As stored in TCRdb, this immuneACCESS dataset retains in-frame rearrangements with V and J assigned. A fraction of the clones does not appear; measured against another copy, unresolved V genes explain less than half of the discrepancy, and the remainder lacks a known reason. The sample records more than 50,000 clones, about 85% of which are singletons. The ten largest clones take up under 5% of the sample. This clonotype was sampled from an adult with an advanced solid tumor such as melanoma, head and neck, liver or kidney cancer. The source material was CD4+ or CD8+ T cells sorted from blood, sampled in a trial of the OX40 agonist ivuxolimab. The chain is assembled from TRBV19 and TRBJ2-1; TRBD2 matches 10 bases in the middle. The bases read TGTGCCAGTAGCGGGCTAGCGGGGGTCCTCTACAATGAGCAGTTCTTC. Its amino acids are CASSGLAGVLYNEQFF.